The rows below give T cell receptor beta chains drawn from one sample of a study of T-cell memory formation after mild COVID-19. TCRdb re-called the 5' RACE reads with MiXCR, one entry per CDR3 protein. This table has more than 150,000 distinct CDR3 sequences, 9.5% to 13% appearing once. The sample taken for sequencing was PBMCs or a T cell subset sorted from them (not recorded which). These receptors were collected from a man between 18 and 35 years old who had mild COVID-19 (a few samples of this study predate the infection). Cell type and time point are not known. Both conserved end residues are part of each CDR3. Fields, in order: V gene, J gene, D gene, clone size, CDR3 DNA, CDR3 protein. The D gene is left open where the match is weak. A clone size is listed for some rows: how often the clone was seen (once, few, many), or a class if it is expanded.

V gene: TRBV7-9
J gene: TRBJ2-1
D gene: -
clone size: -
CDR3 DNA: TGTGCCAGCAGCTTAGCGGAGTGGCAGACCCGGGGTAATGAGCAGTTCTTC
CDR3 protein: CASSLAEWQTRGNEQFF

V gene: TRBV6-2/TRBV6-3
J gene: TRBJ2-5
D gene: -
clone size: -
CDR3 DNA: TGTGCCAGCATCAGATCGGGGGAAGAGACCCAGTACTTC
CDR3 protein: CASIRSGEETQYF

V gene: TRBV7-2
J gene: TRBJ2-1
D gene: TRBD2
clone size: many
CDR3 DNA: TGTGCCAGCAGCTCATGGCGACTAGCGGGGGGCAATGAGCAGTTCTTC
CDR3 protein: CASSSWRLAGGNEQFF

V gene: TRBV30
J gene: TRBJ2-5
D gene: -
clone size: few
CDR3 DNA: TGTGCCTGGAGTGTACAGGGCGGAGAGACCCAGTACTTC
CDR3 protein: CAWSVQGGETQYF

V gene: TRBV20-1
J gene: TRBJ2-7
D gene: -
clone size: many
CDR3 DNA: TGCAGTGCTAGAGGAACAGGGCACAGCTCCTACGAGCAGTACTTC
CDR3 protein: CSARGTGHSSYEQYF

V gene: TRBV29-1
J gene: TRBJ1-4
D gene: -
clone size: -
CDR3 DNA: TGCAGCGTTGGACGGGGTATGGATGAAAAACTGTTTTTT
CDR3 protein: CSVGRGMDEKLFF

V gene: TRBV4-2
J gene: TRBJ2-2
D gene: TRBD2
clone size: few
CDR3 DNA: TGTGCCAGCAGCTCAGACACCGGGACTAGCGACGTCACCGGGGAGCTGTTTTTT
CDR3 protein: CASSSDTGTSDVTGELFF

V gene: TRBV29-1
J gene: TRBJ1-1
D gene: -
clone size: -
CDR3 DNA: TGCAGCGTTGGCGGGAGGAACACTGAAGCTTTCTTT
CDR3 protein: CSVGGRNTEAFF

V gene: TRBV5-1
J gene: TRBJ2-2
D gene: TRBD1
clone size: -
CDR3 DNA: TGCGCCAGCAGCTTGCGGGACAGGGGGCCTCCCGGGGAGCTGTTTTTT
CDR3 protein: CASSLRDRGPPGELFF

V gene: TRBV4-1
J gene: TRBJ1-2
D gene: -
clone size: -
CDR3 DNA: TGCGCCAGCAGCCAACCCCGGGAGGGGGGGGCTAAGAATGGCTACACCTTC
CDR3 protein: CASSQPREGGAKNGYTF